The clone carrying this TCR beta chain was counted many times. The antigen is unknown. After isolation, RNA underwent reverse transcription to generate cDNA as the sequencing template. The table came from immunoSEQ multiplex PCR; TCRdb's copy has only in-frame clones and leaves some out. The table lists roughly 73,000 clones, approximately 29% of them singletons, with approximately 15% in the top ten. The source of the sample is a study of CD8+ T cells in alopecia areata. General study results and limits: In scalp and blood, many expanded lesional clones persisted during tofacitinib.

Germline values: CDR1 MDHEN, CDR2 SYDVKM. The CDR3 has 15 amino acids. Trimming shortened V by 6 bases and J by 0 bases, and 12 bases separated the two germline ends. As for treatment: oral pan-JAK inhibitor, 5-10 mg twice daily. From alopecia areata patients, lesional scalp punch biopsies and peripheral blood were collected. Sorting separated CD4+ and CD8+ T cells out of PBMCs. Sequences were derived from CD8+ T cells sorted from blood, sampled at week 4, from a patient treated with tofacitinib. The source of this sequence is a human donor with alopecia areata. The chain uses TRBV28 and TRBJ1-5; D perhaps matches TRBD1 (5 bases). The DNA of the CDR3 is TGTGCCAGCAGCCTCCCTGGGGGTAGCAATCAGCCCCAGCATTTT. Amino acids: CASSLPGGSNQPQHF.